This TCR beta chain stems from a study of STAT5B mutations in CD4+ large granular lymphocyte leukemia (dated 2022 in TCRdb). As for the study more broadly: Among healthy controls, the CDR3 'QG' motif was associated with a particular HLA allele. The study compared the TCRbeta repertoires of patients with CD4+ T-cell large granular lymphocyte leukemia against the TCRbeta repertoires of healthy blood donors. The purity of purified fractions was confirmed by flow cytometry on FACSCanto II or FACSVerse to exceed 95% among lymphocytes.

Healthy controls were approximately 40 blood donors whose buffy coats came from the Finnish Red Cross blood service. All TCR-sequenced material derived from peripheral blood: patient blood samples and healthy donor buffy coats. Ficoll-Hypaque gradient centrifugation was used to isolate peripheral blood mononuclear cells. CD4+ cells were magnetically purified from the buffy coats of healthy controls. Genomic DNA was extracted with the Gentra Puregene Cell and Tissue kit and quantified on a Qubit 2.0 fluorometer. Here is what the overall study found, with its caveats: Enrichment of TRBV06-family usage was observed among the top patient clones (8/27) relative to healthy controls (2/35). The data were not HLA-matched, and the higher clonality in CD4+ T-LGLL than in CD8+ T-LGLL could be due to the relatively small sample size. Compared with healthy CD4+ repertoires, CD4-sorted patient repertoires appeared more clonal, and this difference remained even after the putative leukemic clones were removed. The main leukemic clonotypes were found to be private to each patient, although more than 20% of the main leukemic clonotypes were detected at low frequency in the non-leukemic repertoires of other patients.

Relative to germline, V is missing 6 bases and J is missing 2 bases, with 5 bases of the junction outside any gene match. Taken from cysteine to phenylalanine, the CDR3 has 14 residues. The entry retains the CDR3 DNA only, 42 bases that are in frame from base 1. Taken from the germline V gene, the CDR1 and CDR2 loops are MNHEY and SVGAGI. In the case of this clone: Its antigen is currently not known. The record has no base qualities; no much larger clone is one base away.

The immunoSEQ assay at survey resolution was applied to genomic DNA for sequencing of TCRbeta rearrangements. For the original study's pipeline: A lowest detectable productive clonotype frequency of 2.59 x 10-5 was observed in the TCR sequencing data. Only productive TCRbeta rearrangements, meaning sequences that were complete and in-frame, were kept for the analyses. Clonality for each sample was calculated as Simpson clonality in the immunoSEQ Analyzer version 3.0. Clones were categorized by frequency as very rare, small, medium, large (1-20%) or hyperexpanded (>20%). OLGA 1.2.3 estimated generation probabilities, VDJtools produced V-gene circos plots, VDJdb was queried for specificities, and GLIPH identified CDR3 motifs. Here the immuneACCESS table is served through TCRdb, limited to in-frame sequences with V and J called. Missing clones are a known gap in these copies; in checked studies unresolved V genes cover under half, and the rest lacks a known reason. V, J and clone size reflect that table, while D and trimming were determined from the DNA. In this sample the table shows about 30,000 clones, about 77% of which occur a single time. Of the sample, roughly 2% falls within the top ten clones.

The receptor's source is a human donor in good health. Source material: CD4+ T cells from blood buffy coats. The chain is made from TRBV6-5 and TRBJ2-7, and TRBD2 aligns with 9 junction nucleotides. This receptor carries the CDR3 CASRNAGGPYEQYF. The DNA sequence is TGTGCCAGCAGAAACGCGGGGGGGCCCTACGAGCAGTACTTC.